The clone carrying this T cell receptor beta chain is a singleton in its sample. Antigen specificity is unknown. These data originate in a study of T cell responses to AZD1222 COVID-19 vaccine. Clones were read by immunoSEQ multiplex PCR, and TCRdb kept only the in-frame ones, dropping some. The table shows more than 250,000 clones, with just over 90% occurring only once. Study-level results: Repertoires were obtained only post-peak T cell response.

Germline V CDR1 and CDR2: SNHLY, FYNNEI. The CDR3 is made up of 13 amino acids. V was trimmed by 2 bases and J by 0 bases, leaving 5 bases between them. Here the sequenced sample was peripheral blood, taken on day 0 of AZD1222 vaccination. V is TRBV2 and J is TRBJ2-7; the D is unclear. The receptor was isolated from an adult in good health. The CDR3 nucleotides read TGTGCCAGCAGTGAACGGAGCTCCTACGAGCAGTACTTC. Its protein is CASSERSSYEQYF. The entire variable domain, with the rest obtained from reference TRBV2 and TRBJ2-7, is as follows: EPEVTQTPSHQVTQMGQEVILRCVPISNHLYFYWYRQILGQKVEFLVSFYNNEISEKSEIFDDQFSVERPDGSNFTLKIRSTKLEDSAMYFCASSERSSYEQYFGPGTRLTVT.